This TCR beta chain was captured in a study of T cells in localized non-small cell lung cancer. Whole-study findings and limits: Patients showing higher blood T cell density tended to see longer overall survival.

The CDR3 contains 15 residues. Germline loops: CDR1 MGHDK, CDR2 SYGVNS. J was trimmed by 5 bases and V by 1 base; bases with no gene match: 5. About this clone: Its specificity is unknown.

The data were produced by immunoSEQ multiplex PCR, yet TCRdb's version contains in-frame clones alone and is incomplete. The table lists roughly 35,000 clones, about 92% of them singletons, with 7.9% in the top ten. The receptor was isolated from an older female donor with stage I lung adenocarcinoma. The rearrangement uses TRBV25-1 and TRBJ2-5, with 9 bases identical to TRBD2. The source was peripheral blood, collected before any cancer treatment. CDR3: CASSELASGVETQYF. CDR3 sequence (DNA): TGTGCCAGCAGTGAATTAGCTAGCGGGGTTGAGACCCAGTACTTC.